This TCR beta chain emerged from a study of blood T cell repertoires in COVID-19. Looking at the study overall: PBMCs, B-cell-depleted T cells, or T cells were the source of the cDNA or gDNA that made up the material.

In the source study's methods: From reference gene primer amplification, estimates of nucleated cell counts were derived. Clones were sequenced by immunoSEQ multiplex PCR, and TCRdb holds only the in-frame ones, with some missing. The V and J calls and the clone size are those of that table, but D and trimming were determined from the DNA. Among approximately 250,000 clones listed, around 85% were seen once. This CDR3 is 16 amino acids long. V was pared by 0 bases and J by 2 bases, with 12 bases between. The V gene's germline CDR1 is SGHNT and CDR2 YYREEE (reference sequence). This receptor was obtained from an older woman with active or convalescent COVID-19. The rearrangement links TRBV5-4 to TRBJ1-3; possible D gene TRBD1, 5 bases. Material: peripheral blood. The DNA for the CDR3 is TGTGCCAGCAGCTTGGGGGCCCCGGGGGCTGGAAACACCATATATTTT. Encoded protein: CASSLGAPGAGNTIYF.